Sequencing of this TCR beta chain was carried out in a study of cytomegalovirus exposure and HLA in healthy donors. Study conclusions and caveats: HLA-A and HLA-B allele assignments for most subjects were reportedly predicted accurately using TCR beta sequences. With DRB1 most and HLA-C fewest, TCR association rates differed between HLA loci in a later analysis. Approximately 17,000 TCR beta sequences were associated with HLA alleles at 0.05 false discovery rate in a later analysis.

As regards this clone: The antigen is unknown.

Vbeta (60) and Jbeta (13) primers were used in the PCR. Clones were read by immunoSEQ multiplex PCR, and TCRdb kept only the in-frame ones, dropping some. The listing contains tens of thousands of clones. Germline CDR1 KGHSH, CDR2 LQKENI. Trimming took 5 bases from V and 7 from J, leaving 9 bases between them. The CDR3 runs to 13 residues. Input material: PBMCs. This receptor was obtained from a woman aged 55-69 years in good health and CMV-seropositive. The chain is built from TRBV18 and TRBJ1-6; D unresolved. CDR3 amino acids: CASSTTANSPLHF. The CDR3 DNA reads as TGTGCCAGCTCAACTACGGCCAATTCACCCCTCCACTTT.